One sample yielded the 7 T cell receptor beta chains listed below, sequenced in a study of PD-1 blockade in classical Hodgkin lymphoma. Indicated time point: newly diagnosed, previously untreated cHL patient sample. The data were produced by immunoSEQ multiplex PCR, yet TCRdb's version contains in-frame clones alone and is incomplete. Here the sample spans about 30,000 clones, more than 85% being singletons. Sequences were obtained from peripheral blood mononuclear cells (PBMCs). These receptors all stem from a human donor with classical Hodgkin lymphoma.

The chain couples TRBV7-2 to TRBJ2-1; weak D call: TRBD2 (7 bases). The CDR3 consists of 16 residues. Trimming left V 5 bases short and J 1 base short, with 15 bases between. CDR1 is SGHTA, CDR2 FQGNSA, per germline. CDR3 residues: CASSQDSGDSYNEQFF. CDR3 nucleotides: TGTGCCAGCAGCCAGGACAGCGGGGATTCCTACAATGAGCAGTTCTTC. The whole variable domain, filled in from reference TRBV7-2 and TRBJ2-1, reads GAGVSQSPSNKVTEKGKDVELRCDPISGHTALYWYRQSLGQGLEFLIYFQGNSAPDKSGLPSDRFSAERTGGSVSTLTIQRTQQEDSAVYLCASSQDSGDSYNEQFFGPGTRLTVL.

The V and J genes are TRBV7-2 and TRBJ1-5, with a weak D call TRBD1 (6 bases). V lost 8 bases and J lost 6, with 20 bases in between. This CDR3 comprises 15 residues. Germline V CDR1 and CDR2: SGHTA, FQGNSA. The CDR3 protein is CASAPKGGDGQPQHF. DNA for the CDR3: TGTGCCAGCGCCCCCAAGGGGGGCGACGGTCAGCCCCAGCATTTT. Combining the CDR3 with reference TRBV7-2 and TRBJ1-5 gives the whole variable domain GAGVSQSPSNKVTEKGKDVELRCDPISGHTALYWYRQSLGQGLEFLIYFQGNSAPDKSGLPSDRFSAERTGGSVSTLTIQRTQQEDSAVYLCASAPKGGDGQPQHFGDGTRLSIL.

This chain joins TRBV10-3 and TRBJ2-2; 8 bases are shared with TRBD2. Trimming at V came to 4 bases and at J to 6 bases, leaving 7 bases not matched to a gene. The CDR3 has 15 residues. The germline V gene has CDR1 ENHRY and CDR2 SYGVKD. DNA for the CDR3: TGTGCCATCAGTGCCAGCGGGAGTGTCGCCGGGGAGCTGTTTTTT. Translating it yields CAISASGSVAGELFF.

The J gene is TRBJ2-3, the V gene TRBV29-1, with 10 positions matching TRBD2. The CDR3 contains 16 residues. Germline values: CDR1 SQVTM, CDR2 ANQGSEA. V was pared by 3 bases and J by 3 bases, with 9 bases of the junction left unmatched. This CDR3 is CSVDSLAGVGTDTQYF. CDR3 nucleotide sequence: TGCAGCGTTGATAGTCTAGCGGGAGTCGGAACAGATACGCAGTATTTT.

The V and J genes are TRBV5-1 and TRBJ2-1, with 10 positions matching TRBD2. J lost 2 bases, V lost 4 bases, and 12 bases had no gene match. This CDR3 comprises 18 residues. The V gene's germline CDR1 is SGHRS and CDR2 YFSETQ. CDR3 loop: CASSPTLTSGLTYNEQFF. CDR3 sequence (DNA): TGCGCCAGCAGCCCCACCCTGACTAGCGGGCTCACCTACAATGAGCAGTTCTTC. The whole variable domain, filled in from reference TRBV5-1 and TRBJ2-1, reads KAGVTQTPRYLIKTRGQQVTLSCSPISGHRSVSWYQQTPGQGLQFLFEYFSETQRNKGNFPGRFSGRQFSNSRSEMNVSTLELGDSALYLCASSPTLTSGLTYNEQFFGPGTRLTVL.

This chain connects TRBV28 to TRBJ1-2, with D perhaps matching TRBD1 (6 bases). This CDR3 has 15 residues. V was trimmed by 1 base and J by 0 bases, leaving 9 bases between them. Germline V CDR1 and CDR2: MDHEN, SYDVKM. The CDR3 sequence is CASSLFRGTNYGYTF. CDR3 DNA: TGTGCCAGCAGTTTATTCAGGGGCACTAACTATGGCTACACCTTC.

This chain links TRBV18 with TRBJ2-5; D is possibly TRBD2 (5 bases). The germline CDR1 and CDR2 sequences are KGHSH and LQKENI. The CDR3 is made up of 14 amino acids. Trimming cost V 4 bases and J 1 base, with 10 bases left between them. The CDR3 bases are TGTGCCAGCTCACGAGGGCCTTTCCAAGAGACCCAGTACTTC. This encodes CASSRGPFQETQYF.